The sample holds many counts of the clone carrying this T cell receptor (beta chain). The data derive from a study of patients and donors after allogeneic stem cell transplantation. TCRdb re-derived calls from the RT-PCR reads in MiXCR, one entry per CDR3 protein. The table includes roughly 250,000 distinct CDR3 sequences, 11% to 15% detected once. Trimming at V came to 5 bases and at J to 8 bases, leaving 10 bases not matched to a gene. Germline V gene sequence: CDR1 MNHEY, CDR2 SMNVEV (reference sequence). The CDR3 length is 15 residues. The rearrangement joins TRBV27 to TRBJ2-3; 10 bases agree with TRBD2. Sequenced sample: blood, either unsorted or a sorted T cell fraction (not recorded which). The receptor's source is a human donor who was either an allogeneic HSCT recipient or a stem cell or donor lymphocyte infusion donor (not recorded which). It is not recorded whose cells these are; they may come from a transplant donor. The CDR3 is CASSPSGTSVGTQYF. The CDR3 nucleotides are TGTGCCAGCAGTCCATCCGGGACTAGCGTCGGTACGCAGTATTTT.